This T cell receptor (beta chain) was profiled in a study of blood T cell repertoires in COVID-19. Study information: T cells, B-cell-depleted T cells, or PBMCs provided the cDNA or gDNA that served as material.

In the original processing: Estimated nucleated cell counts came from reference gene primer amplification. Profiled with immunoSEQ multiplex PCR; TCRdb holds only in-frame clones, not every one. The V and J calls and clone size are taken from that table; D and trimming were inferred from the DNA. In the table there are about 230,000 clones, approximately 87% of which are singletons. The CDR3 is 13 amino acids. The ends lost 6 bases at V and 7 bases at J; junction bases unmatched: 6. Germline V gene data show CDR1 as MNHEY and CDR2 as SMNVEV (reference sequence). The V and J genes are TRBV27 and TRBJ1-2; 9 nucleotides align to TRBD1. This TCR was sampled from a woman in her seventies with active or convalescent COVID-19. The specimen sequenced was peripheral blood. CDR3 loop: CASRKTGGRGYTF. Here the CDR3 DNA reads TGTGCCAGCAGAAAAACAGGGGGCCGTGGCTACACCTTC.